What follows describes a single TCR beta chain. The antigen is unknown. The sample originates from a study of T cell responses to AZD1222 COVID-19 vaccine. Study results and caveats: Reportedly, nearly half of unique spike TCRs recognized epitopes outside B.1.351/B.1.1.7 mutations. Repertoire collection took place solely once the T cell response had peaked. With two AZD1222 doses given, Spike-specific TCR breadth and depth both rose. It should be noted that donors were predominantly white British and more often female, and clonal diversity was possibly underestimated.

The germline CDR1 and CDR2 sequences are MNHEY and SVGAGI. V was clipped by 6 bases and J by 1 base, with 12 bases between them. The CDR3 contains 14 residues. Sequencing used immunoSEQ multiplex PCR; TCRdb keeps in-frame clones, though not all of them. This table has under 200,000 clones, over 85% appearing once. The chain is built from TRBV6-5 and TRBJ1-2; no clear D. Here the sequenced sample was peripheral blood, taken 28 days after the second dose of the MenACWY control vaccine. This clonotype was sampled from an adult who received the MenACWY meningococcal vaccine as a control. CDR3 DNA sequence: TGTGCCAGCAGCCCCGGAGGGAATAACTATGGCTACACCTTC. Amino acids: CASSPGGNNYGYTF.